Described below is a single T cell receptor beta chain sequence and its context. This sample was included in a study of control samples from healthy donors and cancer patients. The CDR3 covers 16 residues. From germline, CDR1 is SEHNR and CDR2 FQNEAQ (reference sequence). Between the trimmed V and J ends, which lost 3 bases and 0 bases, there was a span of 14 bases. Assay: immunoSEQ multiplex PCR; the TCRdb copy retains only in-frame clones and omits some. The profile shows more than 140,000 clones, around 94% of them singletons. Sequencing input: blood. The TCR comes from a man aged 35 to 55 in good health. J is TRBJ1-2 and V is TRBV7-9; possible D gene TRBD1, 5 bases. The DNA for the CDR3 is TGTGCCAGCAGCTTTGGAAGGAGGGGTTCTAACTATGGCTACACCTTC. It codes for CASSFGRRGSNYGYTF. The full variable domain, in which reference TRBV7-9 and TRBJ1-2 provide the parts outside the CDR3, is DTGVSQNPRHKITKRGQNVTFRCDPISEHNRLYWYRQTLGQGPEFLTYFQNEAQLEKSRLLSDRFSAERPKGSFSTLEIQRTEQGDSAMYLCASSFGRRGSNYGYTFGSGTRLTVV.